Listed here are 8 T cell receptor beta chains from one sample, sequenced in a study of blood T cell repertoires in COVID-19. This table comes from immunoSEQ multiplex PCR, and its TCRdb copy is limited to in-frame clones, with some not included. Of about 80,000 clones in the sample, about four fifths are singletons; the top ten hold less than 40%. The sample taken for sequencing was peripheral blood. The source is a woman in her seventies with acute or convalescent COVID-19.

This chain joins TRBV7-9 and TRBJ2-7; TRBD2 is a possible D gene (5 bases). Germline V gives CDR1 SEHNR, CDR2 FQNEAQ (reference sequence). The CDR3 consists of 16 residues. V was pared by 0 bases and J by 0 bases, with 12 bases between. The CDR3 loop is CASSLARVESSYEQYF. The CDR3 nucleotides are TGTGCCAGCAGCTTAGCGAGGGTGGAGAGCTCCTACGAGCAGTACTTC.

The V and J genes are TRBV4-2 and TRBJ2-3; TRBD2 is a possible D gene (6 bases). The CDR3 runs 16 residues. Germline CDR1 is LGHNA and CDR2 is YNFKEQ. With 1 base removed from V and 2 bases from J, the gap between germline ends came to 13 bases. The CDR3 here is CASSQVSGGYTDTQYF. In DNA form, the CDR3 reads TGTGCCAGCAGCCAAGTATCCGGGGGTTACACAGATACGCAGTATTTT.

The J gene is TRBJ2-7, the V gene TRBV6-5; 11 bases match TRBD2. After removal of 4 bases from V and 3 bases from J, the junction contained 2 bases not matched to a gene. Germline-derived CDR1 and CDR2 are MNHEY and SVGAGI. CDR3 length: 14 amino acids. The CDR3 loop reads CASSFSGRDYEQYF. Here the CDR3 DNA reads TGTGCCAGCAGTTTTAGCGGGAGGGACTACGAGCAGTACTTC.

This clone was recorded once. The chain recombines TRBV6-6 with TRBJ1-5, with D perhaps matching TRBD1 (6 bases). This CDR3 spans 13 amino acids. Trimming stripped 4 bases from V and 7 bases from J, with 11 bases between. In germline, CDR1 is MNHNY, CDR2 SVGAGI (reference sequence). Here the CDR3 DNA reads TGTGCCAGCAGTTCCCAGGGGAACCAGCCCCAGCATTTT. Amino acids: CASSSQGNQPQHF.

V usage is TRBV5-1 and J usage is TRBJ2-3, with 7 bases fitting TRBD2. The trim removed 4 bases at V and 2 bases at J, leaving 7 bases unmatched. This CDR3 region has 15 residues. Germline assignment: CDR1 SGHRS and CDR2 YFSETQ. CDR3 amino acids: CASSMGTTTTDTQYF. In nucleotides, the CDR3 is TGCGCCAGCAGCATGGGGACTACTACCACAGATACGCAGTATTTT.

The rearrangement links TRBV24-1 to TRBJ2-1; maybe TRBD1 (7 bases). CDR1 is KGHDR and CDR2 is SFDVKD in the germline V gene. Trimming cost V 5 bases and J 6 bases, with 22 bases left between them. CDR3 length equals 17 residues. The CDR3 nucleotides read TGTGCCACCAGTGCCCCTCGACAGGGTAGGAGGGTCAATGAGCAGTTCTTC. Protein: CATSAPRQGRRVNEQFF.

V usage is TRBV7-9 and J usage is TRBJ2-7; 13 nucleotides align to TRBD2. Germline V gene data show CDR1 as SEHNR and CDR2 as FQNEAQ (reference sequence). With 5 bases clipped from V and 4 bases from J, the junction kept 2 bases outside the gene matches. This CDR3 spans 14 amino acids. This chain's CDR3 is CASSPGLAGYEQYF. CDR3 DNA sequence: TGTGCCAGCAGCCCGGGACTAGCGGGGTACGAGCAGTACTTC.

This chain joins TRBV9 and TRBJ2-6, with TRBD1 as a possible D gene (6 bases). The germline V and J ends were trimmed by 3 bases and 0 bases, with 22 bases remaining between them. The germline gives CDR1 SGDLS, CDR2 YYNGEE. The CDR3 is 20 residues long. CDR3 sequence (DNA): TGTGCCAGCAGCGCGCCGCGGTTTGGGGGCGGGCACTCTGGGGCCAACGTCCTGACTTTC. Protein product: CASSAPRFGGGHSGANVLTF.